These T cell receptor beta chains were read from a single sample in a study of T-cell memory formation after mild COVID-19. TCRdb redid the calling of the 5' RACE reads with MiXCR, one entry per CDR3 protein. Counted here are roughly 320,000 distinct CDR3 sequences, over 25% occurring once; the ten biggest clones make up about 13%. Input material: PBMCs or a T cell subset sorted from them (not recorded which). The receptor set was obtained from an adult woman who had mild COVID-19 (a few samples of this study predate the infection). Cell type and time point are not known. The CDR3 runs from the conserved cysteine through the conserved F or W. Fields, in order: D gene, J gene, clone size, V gene, CDR3 protein, CDR3 DNA. The D gene is left open where the match is weak. Expanded clones get a size class; other rows say once, few or many, or leave the size out.

D gene: TRBD2
J gene: TRBJ2-5
clone size: .
V gene: TRBV20-1
CDR3 protein: CSARVGLAGQETQYF
CDR3 DNA: TGCAGTGCTAGGGTGGGACTAGCGGGACAAGAGACCCAGTACTTC

D gene: .
J gene: TRBJ2-7
clone size: .
V gene: TRBV7-9
CDR3 protein: CASSLFGRGTYEQYF
CDR3 DNA: TGTGCCAGCAGCTTATTTGGTCGGGGAACCTACGAGCAGTACTTC

D gene: TRBD1
J gene: TRBJ2-7
clone size: .
V gene: TRBV27
CDR3 protein: CASSLMGQVYF
CDR3 DNA: TGTGCCAGCAGTTTAATGGGACAGGTGTACTTC

D gene: TRBD1
J gene: TRBJ1-6
clone size: few
V gene: TRBV7-8
CDR3 protein: CASSMDRRRYSPLHF
CDR3 DNA: TGTGCCAGCAGCATGGACAGGCGACGGTATTCACCCCTCCACTTT

D gene: .
J gene: TRBJ2-3
clone size: few
V gene: TRBV24-1
CDR3 protein: CATSDPPGESTDTQYF
CDR3 DNA: TGTGCCACCAGTGACCCCCCCGGGGAGAGCACAGATACGCAGTATTTT

D gene: TRBD1
J gene: TRBJ1-2
clone size: .
V gene: TRBV27
CDR3 protein: CASSLRQGARSYTF
CDR3 DNA: TGTGCCAGCAGTTTGAGACAGGGGGCGCGTAGCTACACCTTC

D gene: TRBD2
J gene: TRBJ2-2
clone size: .
V gene: TRBV7-9
CDR3 protein: CASSPPLAGNTGELFF
CDR3 DNA: TGTGCCAGCAGCCCCCCACTAGCGGGGAACACCGGGGAGCTGTTTTTT

D gene: .
J gene: TRBJ1-1
clone size: few
V gene: TRBV29-1
CDR3 protein: CSVAQVEAFF
CDR3 DNA: TGCAGCGTGGCGCAGGTTGAAGCTTTCTTT

D gene: TRBD1
J gene: TRBJ2-7
clone size: few
V gene: TRBV7-9
CDR3 protein: CASSPWTGGGYEQYF
CDR3 DNA: TGTGCCAGCAGCCCCTGGACAGGGGGCGGCTACGAGCAGTACTTC

D gene: TRBD1
J gene: TRBJ2-3
clone size: few
V gene: TRBV5-1
CDR3 protein: CASSLGGQGATDTQYF
CDR3 DNA: TGCGCCAGCAGCTTGGGGGGACAGGGTGCCACAGATACGCAGTATTTT

D gene: .
J gene: TRBJ2-5
clone size: once
V gene: TRBV12-3/TRBV12-4
CDR3 protein: CASSFLETQYF
CDR3 DNA: .

D gene: .
J gene: TRBJ2-2
clone size: .
V gene: TRBV6-2/TRBV6-3
CDR3 protein: CASSYPSGGFFTGELFF
CDR3 DNA: TGTGCCAGCAGTTACCCCTCCGGGGGCTTCTTCACCGGGGAGCTGTTTTTT

D gene: .
J gene: TRBJ1-1
clone size: few
V gene: TRBV12-3/TRBV12-4
CDR3 protein: CASSLRGRLTEAFF
CDR3 DNA: TGTGCCAGCAGTTTAAGGGGTCGGTTAACTGAAGCTTTCTTT

D gene: .
J gene: TRBJ2-6
clone size: few
V gene: TRBV2
CDR3 protein: CASSRQSNVGGANVLTF
CDR3 DNA: TGTGCCAGCAGTAGACAGTCCAACGTGGGTGGGGCCAACGTCCTGACTTTC

D gene: TRBD1
J gene: TRBJ2-4
clone size: .
V gene: TRBV6-5
CDR3 protein: CASSYRRDREAKNIQYF
CDR3 DNA: TGTGCCAGCAGTTACCGGAGGGACAGGGAGGCCAAAAACATTCAGTACTTC

D gene: .
J gene: TRBJ2-7
clone size: few
V gene: TRBV20-1
CDR3 protein: CSASKSRDIYEQYF
CDR3 DNA: TGCAGTGCTTCTAAGTCCCGGGACATCTACGAGCAGTACTTC

D gene: TRBD2
J gene: TRBJ2-1
clone size: few
V gene: TRBV24-1
CDR3 protein: CATSDPIAGGSYNEQFF
CDR3 DNA: TGTGCCACCAGTGATCCAATAGCGGGGGGCTCCTACAATGAGCAGTTCTTC

D gene: TRBD2
J gene: TRBJ2-1
clone size: .
V gene: TRBV7-9
CDR3 protein: CASSSIGGRAVEQFF
CDR3 DNA: TGTGCCAGCAGCTCCATTGGCGGGAGGGCCGTTGAGCAGTTCTTC

D gene: .
J gene: TRBJ2-5
clone size: few
V gene: TRBV20-1
CDR3 protein: CSATQRVEEETQYF
CDR3 DNA: TGCAGTGCGACCCAAAGAGTGGAAGAAGAGACCCAGTACTTC

D gene: .
J gene: TRBJ2-2
clone size: .
V gene: TRBV18
CDR3 protein: CASSPPRGRGELFF
CDR3 DNA: TGTGCCAGCTCACCTCCCCGAGGCCGTGGGGAGCTGTTTTTT

D gene: .
J gene: TRBJ2-2
clone size: .
V gene: TRBV5-1
CDR3 protein: CASRGGQNTGELFF
CDR3 DNA: TGCGCCAGCAGAGGGGGACAGAACACCGGGGAGCTGTTTTTT

D gene: .
J gene: TRBJ1-1
clone size: few
V gene: TRBV9
CDR3 protein: CASSGRDGSTEAFF
CDR3 DNA: TGTGCCAGCAGCGGGCGGGACGGCTCCACTGAAGCTTTCTTT

D gene: TRBD2
J gene: TRBJ2-1
clone size: .
V gene: TRBV24-1
CDR3 protein: CATSRTSGTRNEQFF
CDR3 DNA: TGTGCCACCTCCAGGACTAGCGGCACACGGAATGAGCAGTTCTTC

D gene: .
J gene: TRBJ2-5
clone size: few
V gene: TRBV24-1
CDR3 protein: CATSDLLGQQETQYF
CDR3 DNA: TGTGCCACCAGTGATTTGTTGGGACAACAAGAGACCCAGTACTTC

D gene: .
J gene: TRBJ1-4
clone size: .
V gene: TRBV9
CDR3 protein: CASSVAGGNGEKLFF
CDR3 DNA: TGTGCCAGCAGCGTAGCGGGAGGGAACGGAGAAAAACTGTTTTTT

D gene: TRBD1
J gene: TRBJ2-3
clone size: .
V gene: TRBV5-1
CDR3 protein: CASSLEAGGPDTQYF
CDR3 DNA: TGCGCCAGCAGCTTGGAGGCAGGGGGTCCAGATACGCAGTATTTT

D gene: TRBD2
J gene: TRBJ2-3
clone size: .
V gene: TRBV7-2
CDR3 protein: CASSLRTSGTSDTQYF
CDR3 DNA: TGTGCCAGCAGCCTGCGGACTAGCGGGACTTCAGATACGCAGTATTTT

D gene: .
J gene: TRBJ2-2
clone size: .
V gene: TRBV7-3
CDR3 protein: CASSSGRELFF
CDR3 DNA: TGTGCCAGCAGCAGTGGCCGGGAGCTGTTTTTT

D gene: .
J gene: TRBJ2-7
clone size: .
V gene: TRBV24-1
CDR3 protein: CATSVRDISYEQYF
CDR3 DNA: TGTGCCACCAGTGTCCGGGACATCTCCTACGAGCAGTACTTC

D gene: .
J gene: TRBJ1-5
clone size: few
V gene: TRBV5-1
CDR3 protein: CASSFSGLSNQPQHF
CDR3 DNA: TGCGCCAGCAGCTTTTCGGGGCTCAGCAATCAGCCCCAGCATTTT

D gene: TRBD1
J gene: TRBJ1-6
clone size: .
V gene: TRBV15
CDR3 protein: CATSREGQGNSPLHF
CDR3 DNA: TGTGCCACCAGCAGAGAGGGACAGGGTAATTCACCCCTCCACTTT

D gene: .
J gene: TRBJ2-4
clone size: few
V gene: TRBV11-1
CDR3 protein: CASGGESSLNIQYF
CDR3 DNA: TGTGCCAGCGGCGGGGAAAGCTCCCTAAACATTCAGTACTTC

D gene: .
J gene: TRBJ2-6
clone size: .
V gene: TRBV3-1
CDR3 protein: CASSQAGAGANVLTF
CDR3 DNA: TGTGCCAGCAGCCAAGCGGGGGCTGGGGCCAACGTCCTGACTTTC

D gene: TRBD1
J gene: TRBJ2-3
clone size: .
V gene: TRBV7-2
CDR3 protein: CASREDRESTDTQYF
CDR3 DNA: TGTGCCAGCAGAGAAGACAGGGAAAGCACAGATACGCAGTATTTT

D gene: TRBD1
J gene: TRBJ2-7
clone size: .
V gene: TRBV29-1
CDR3 protein: CSVEGGTGPYEQYF
CDR3 DNA: TGCAGCGTTGAGGGGGGGACAGGGCCCTACGAGCAGTACTTC

D gene: .
J gene: TRBJ2-5
clone size: few
V gene: TRBV3-1
CDR3 protein: CASSQGGYQETQYF
CDR3 DNA: TGTGCCAGCAGCCAAGGAGGCTACCAAGAGACCCAGTACTTC

D gene: .
J gene: TRBJ2-5
clone size: few
V gene: TRBV5-5
CDR3 protein: CASTLGFRANQETQYF
CDR3 DNA: TGTGCCAGCACCCTTGGGTTTAGGGCCAACCAAGAGACCCAGTACTTC

D gene: TRBD2
J gene: TRBJ2-5
clone size: .
V gene: TRBV30
CDR3 protein: CAFGLAGAQETQYF
CDR3 DNA: TGTGCCTTCGGACTAGCGGGGGCCCAAGAGACCCAGTACTTC

D gene: .
J gene: TRBJ2-4
clone size: few
V gene: TRBV7-2
CDR3 protein: CASSASYQNIQYF
CDR3 DNA: TGTGCCAGCAGCGCGAGCTATCAGAACATTCAGTACTTC

D gene: .
J gene: TRBJ2-3
clone size: .
V gene: TRBV7-8
CDR3 protein: CASSSLVRGSTDTQYF
CDR3 DNA: TGTGCCAGCAGCTCGCTTGTTCGCGGGAGCACAGATACGCAGTATTTT

D gene: .
J gene: TRBJ2-7
clone size: .
V gene: TRBV27
CDR3 protein: CASSLGGPEYEQYF
CDR3 DNA: TGTGCCAGCAGTTTAGGGGGGCCGGAGTACGAGCAGTACTTC

D gene: TRBD1
J gene: TRBJ1-3
clone size: few
V gene: TRBV19
CDR3 protein: CASRSWDRGNTIYF
CDR3 DNA: TGTGCCAGTCGTTCCTGGGACAGAGGAAACACCATATATTTT

D gene: .
J gene: TRBJ2-3
clone size: many
V gene: TRBV12-3/TRBV12-4
CDR3 protein: CASGGQGTDTQYF
CDR3 DNA: TGTGCCAGCGGGGGTCAGGGAACAGATACGCAGTATTTT

D gene: TRBD2
J gene: TRBJ2-7
clone size: .
V gene: TRBV20-1
CDR3 protein: CSARSGGLGHEQYF
CDR3 DNA: TGCAGTGCCCGATCCGGAGGACTAGGGCACGAGCAGTACTTC

D gene: TRBD2
J gene: TRBJ2-1
clone size: few
V gene: TRBV4-1
CDR3 protein: CASSQPLGGNNEQFF
CDR3 DNA: TGCGCCAGCAGCCAGCCCCTGGGAGGGAACAATGAGCAGTTCTTC

D gene: .
J gene: TRBJ2-1
clone size: .
V gene: TRBV12-3/TRBV12-4
CDR3 protein: CASSFSGVSYNEQFF
CDR3 DNA: TGTGCCAGCAGTTTCTCGGGAGTATCCTACAATGAGCAGTTCTTC

D gene: TRBD1
J gene: TRBJ1-5
clone size: .
V gene: TRBV25-1
CDR3 protein: CASRGTGGNQPQHF
CDR3 DNA: TGTGCCAGCAGGGGGACAGGGGGCAATCAGCCCCAGCATTTT

D gene: .
J gene: TRBJ2-5
clone size: .
V gene: TRBV15
CDR3 protein: CATSRDNGQETQYF
CDR3 DNA: TGTGCCACCAGCAGAGATAACGGGCAAGAGACCCAGTACTTC

D gene: .
J gene: TRBJ1-3
clone size: .
V gene: TRBV5-1
CDR3 protein: CASSIRAQGSGNTIYF
CDR3 DNA: TGCGCCAGCAGCATCCGGGCGCAAGGCTCTGGAAACACCATATATTTT

D gene: TRBD1
J gene: TRBJ2-7
clone size: .
V gene: TRBV11-2
CDR3 protein: CASSGGDRASYEQYF
CDR3 DNA: TGTGCCAGCAGCGGGGGGGACAGGGCGTCCTACGAGCAGTACTTC

D gene: .
J gene: TRBJ1-1
clone size: .
V gene: TRBV7-2
CDR3 protein: CASSPGTGGSSEAFF
CDR3 DNA: TGTGCCAGCAGCCCCGGGACCGGGGGGTCGAGTGAAGCTTTCTTT

D gene: .
J gene: TRBJ2-1
clone size: few
V gene: TRBV20-1
CDR3 protein: CSARDAGAGLSSYNEQFF
CDR3 DNA: TGCAGTGCTAGAGATGCCGGGGCAGGCCTATCTTCCTACAATGAGCAGTTCTTC

D gene: .
J gene: TRBJ2-2
clone size: .
V gene: TRBV11-2
CDR3 protein: CASSFGITGPVAGELFF
CDR3 DNA: TGTGCCAGCAGCTTCGGCATTACAGGGCCGGTCGCCGGGGAGCTGTTTTTT